These 7 T cell receptor beta chains share one sample of origin, sequenced in a study of blood T cell repertoires in COVID-19. Clones were sequenced by immunoSEQ multiplex PCR, and TCRdb holds only the in-frame ones, with some missing. The repertoire consists of a few hundred thousand clones, with 88% occurring once and the leading ten covering approximately 1%. What was sequenced was PBMCs or T cells enriched from blood (not recorded which). The receptors shown here come from a woman aged 25 to 39 who had been exposed to COVID-19.

V gene TRBV5-1 combines with J gene TRBJ2-3, with 10 bases lining up with TRBD1. The CDR3 has 16 residues. Per the germline V gene, CDR1 is SGHRS and CDR2 is YFSETQ. After removal of 2 bases from V and 4 bases from J, the junction contained 7 bases not matched to a gene. In DNA, the CDR3 is TGCGCCAGCAGCTTCTATGGACAGGGGGTCTCAGATACGCAGTATTTT. It encodes CASSFYGQGVSDTQYF.

This chain uses TRBV9 with TRBJ2-1, with TRBD1 matching 10 bases. The CDR3 is 15 amino acids. The J segment lost 4 bases and the V segment lost 3 bases, leaving 4 bases of the junction unmatched. Germline V gives CDR1 SGDLS, CDR2 YYNGEE. The DNA for the CDR3 is TGTGCCAGCAGCGCGGACAGGGGGGCGTACAATGAGCAGTTCTTC. Residues: CASSADRGAYNEQFF.

The chain has TRBV5-1 and TRBJ1-5; TRBD1 is a possible D gene (6 bases). Trimming pared 3 bases from V and 7 bases from J, leaving 20 bases between. The CDR3 consists of 16 residues. Germline-derived CDR1 and CDR2 are SGHRS and YFSETQ. The CDR3 sequence is CASSSDRDIGYQPQHF. The CDR3 region has the DNA TGCGCCAGCAGCTCGGATAGGGACATTGGTTACCAGCCCCAGCATTTT.

The chain employs TRBV19 and TRBJ2-1; 7 nucleotides line up with TRBD1. Germline lookup yields CDR1 LNHDA and CDR2 SQIVND (reference sequence). The CDR3 sequence is 16 residues long. After removal of 7 bases from V and 0 bases from J, the junction contained 9 bases not matched to a gene. CDR3 nucleotide sequence: TGTGCCAGTACCGATCTACAGGGGAGCTCCTACAATGAGCAGTTCTTC. It codes for CASTDLQGSSYNEQFF.

This sequence joins TRBV27 and TRBJ1-2, with TRBD1 matching 10 bases. Germline V CDR1 and CDR2: MNHEY, SMNVEV (reference sequence). The CDR3 consists of 14 residues. V lost 3 bases, J lost 6 bases, and 4 bases stayed unmatched. In nucleotides, the CDR3 is TGTGCCAGCAGTTTCCGGACAGGGGGGCATGGCTACACCTTC. It yields the protein CASSFRTGGHGYTF.

The rearrangement links TRBV5-4 to TRBJ2-1, with TRBD2 identical over 10 bases. In germline, CDR1 is SGHNT, CDR2 YYREEE (reference sequence). This CDR3 is 17 amino acids long. With V trimmed by 0 bases and J by 9 bases, 12 bases remained unmatched. The chain's CDR3 is CASSLGLAGVVRPEQFF. In DNA form, the CDR3 reads TGTGCCAGCAGCTTGGGCCTAGCGGGAGTGGTAAGACCTGAGCAGTTCTTC. The full variable domain, rest sourced from reference TRBV5-4 and TRBJ2-1, is ETGVTQSPTHLIKTRGQQVTLRCSSQSGHNTVSWYQQALGQGPQFIFQYYREEENGRGNFPPRFSGLQFPNYSSELNVNALELDDSALYLCASSLGLAGVVRPEQFFGPGTRLTVL.

This chain connects TRBV2 to TRBJ2-2; 10 nucleotides line up with TRBD1. Germline values: CDR1 SNHLY, CDR2 FYNNEI. This CDR3 comprises 15 residues. The trim removed 6 bases at V and 5 bases at J, leaving 6 bases unmatched. CDR3 sequence: CASRKTGGATGELFF. CDR3 nucleotides: TGTGCCAGCAGAAAGACAGGGGGCGCGACCGGGGAGCTGTTTTTT.